A selection of T cell receptor beta chains follows, all from one sample in a study of graft-versus-host responses after intestinal transplantation. TCRdb's table, derived via immunoSEQ multiplex PCR, lists solely in-frame clones and lacks some. Found here are 29,000 or so clones, 87% of them singletons; the top ten hold approximately 10%. The sample was PBMCs, taken nearly 470 days after intestinal transplantation. These receptors originate from a human patient who received an intestinal transplant, so some T cells may come from the graft donor. Each CDR3 is given with its conserved first and last residue. D genes are given only for firm matches. Only some rows state a clone size, as once, few, many or a class for expanded clones.

CDR3aa	CDR3nt	d_gene	j_gene	abundance	v_gene
CASSQPNTEKLFF	TGCGCCAGCAGCCAACCAAACACAGAAAAACTGTTTTTT	-	TRBJ1-4	-	TRBV4-1
CASSFTLLDARSGANVLTF	TGCGCCAGCAGCTTTACCCTTTTGGACGCACGCTCTGGGGCCAACGTCCTGACTTTC	-	TRBJ2-6	-	TRBV5-1
CSVSLLAKNIQYF	TGCAGCGTTTCCCTCTTAGCCAAAAACATTCAGTACTTC	-	TRBJ2-4	-	TRBV29-1
CASSSYALPGTYF	TGTGCCAGCAGCTCATACGCTCTCCCAGGGACCTACTTC	-	TRBJ1-2	-	TRBV28
CASKWNYEQYF	TGTGCCAGTAAATGGAACTACGAGCAGTACTTC	-	TRBJ2-7	-	TRBV19
CASSLGGGGEQYF	TGCGCCAGCAGCTTGGGGGGGGGAGGCGAGCAGTACTTC	TRBD2	TRBJ2-7	-	TRBV5-1
CASSQDYLEAFF	TGTGCCAGCAGCCAAGATTACCTCGAAGCTTTCTTT	-	TRBJ1-1	-	TRBV14
CASSTDREGGELFF	TGCGCCAGCAGCACGGACAGGGAGGGCGGGGAGCTGTTTTTT	-	TRBJ2-2	-	TRBV5-1
CASSQVGALDEQYF	TGCGCCAGCAGCCAAGTTGGGGCTTTGGACGAGCAGTACTTC	-	TRBJ2-7	-	TRBV4-1
CAWSVDRAYEQYF	TGTGCCTGGAGTGTAGACAGGGCCTACGAGCAGTACTTC	TRBD1	TRBJ2-7	-	TRBV30
CASSLAEDRGGNTIYF	TGTGCCAGCAGCTTGGCCGAGGACAGGGGTGGAAACACCATATATTTT	TRBD1	TRBJ1-3	-	TRBV5-4
CASSYQTGPYEQYF	TGTGCCAGCAGTTATCAGACAGGTCCCTACGAGCAGTACTTC	-	TRBJ2-7	-	TRBV6-5
CSAREMDGYTF	TGCAGTGCTAGAGAGATGGATGGCTACACCTTC	-	TRBJ1-2	few	TRBV20-1
CASSYLSRLDEQFF	TGTGCCAGCAGTTACTTAAGTCGATTGGATGAGCAGTTCTTC	-	TRBJ2-1	-	TRBV6-6
CSVGPVASGTPGPQYF	TGCAGCGTTGGCCCAGTAGCTAGCGGGACCCCGGGGCCCCAGTACTTC	TRBD2	TRBJ2-5	-	TRBV29-1
CASSRLSEETQYF	TGTGCCAGCTCACGGTTGAGTGAGGAGACCCAGTACTTC	-	TRBJ2-5	-	TRBV18
CASSLADYGYTF	TGCGCCAGCAGCTTGGCAGACTATGGCTACACCTTC	-	TRBJ1-2	-	TRBV5-1
CASSFMYSGRNEQFF	TGTGCCAGCAGCTTCATGTATAGCGGGAGGAATGAGCAGTTCTTC	TRBD2	TRBJ2-1	few	TRBV7-6
CASSIRDRYGYTF	TGTGCCAGTAGTATCCGGGACAGGTATGGCTACACCTTC	TRBD1	TRBJ1-2	-	TRBV19
CASSDRGRGTGELFF	TGTGCCAGCAGCGACAGGGGGCGCGGCACCGGGGAGCTGTTTTTT	TRBD1	TRBJ2-2	-	TRBV7-6
CASSESRVSGANVLTF	TGTGCCAGCAGTGAAAGCCGGGTCTCTGGGGCCAACGTCCTGACTTTC	-	TRBJ2-6	-	TRBV2
CASRDTRNTEAFF	TGTGCCAGCAGGGACACAAGAAACACTGAAGCTTTCTTT	-	TRBJ1-1	-	TRBV6-5
CASSPVTGPYEQYF	TGTGCCAGTAGTCCCGTGACGGGTCCCTACGAGCAGTACTTC	-	TRBJ2-7	-	TRBV19
CASSQYLGRGAWETDTQYF	TGCGCCAGCAGCCAATATTTGGGGCGGGGGGCCTGGGAAACAGATACGCAGTATTTT	TRBD2	TRBJ2-3	once	TRBV4-3
CASSERGPTGNEQFF	TGTGCCAGCAGTGAAAGGGGGCCCACGGGCAATGAGCAGTTCTTC	TRBD1	TRBJ2-1	-	TRBV2
CASSEALLAGDYEQYF	TGTGCCAGCAGTGAAGCGCTGCTAGCGGGAGACTACGAGCAGTACTTC	TRBD2	TRBJ2-7	-	TRBV2
CSALDGTKGAYEQYF	TGCAGCGCCCTTGACGGCACAAAAGGGGCCTACGAGCAGTACTTC	-	TRBJ2-7	-	TRBV29-1